This entry concerns a single T cell receptor beta chain. Patients from Seattle were sampled longitudinally, starting during active infection. The data were obtained in a study of blood T cell repertoires in COVID-19. The overall study: Sites across the United States, Italy and Spain contributed samples from acute and convalescent COVID-19. From T cells, B-cell-depleted T cells, or PBMCs came the material, which was cDNA or gDNA.

The CDR3 has 20 amino acids. The germline gives CDR1 MGHRA, CDR2 YSYEKL. The junction had 11 bases not matched to a gene; V was cut back by 4 bases and J by 1 base. Per the study methods: Amplified reference gene primers provided the basis for estimating nucleated cell counts. The assay was immunoSEQ multiplex PCR, and TCRdb's table has in-frame clones only and misses some. Clonal size and the V and J genes are those of that table, whereas D and trimming came from the DNA. The table has around 60,000 clones, around 83% seen once. The rearrangement uses TRBV4-1 and TRBJ2-1; 15 nucleotides match TRBD2. Sequencing used peripheral blood. This clonotype was sampled from a man aged 45-65 years with COVID-19, enrolled during active disease. This CDR3 reads CASSRVPGLAGGGSYNEQFF. The CDR3 nucleotides are TGCGCCAGCAGCCGAGTCCCGGGACTAGCGGGAGGTGGGTCCTACAATGAGCAGTTCTTC.